This section outlines one T cell receptor beta chain sequence together with its context. These data come from a study of blood T cell repertoires in COVID-19. Study-wide background: Whether acute or convalescent, the COVID-19 samples came from the United States, Italy and Spain. Sources were T cells, B-cell-depleted T cells, or PBMCs; the material itself was cDNA or gDNA.

The CDR3 runs 16 residues. In germline, CDR1 is WSHSY, CDR2 SAAADI. V was clipped by 3 bases and J by 10 bases; unmatched bases: 10. Original processing methods: Cell counts per sample came from amplifying reference gene primers. Assay: immunoSEQ multiplex PCR; the TCRdb copy retains only in-frame clones and omits some. D and trimming were read from the DNA, whereas the V and J calls and clone size are those reported in that table. The data hold some 270,000 clones, with about 89% observed a single time. Source material: peripheral blood. This chain joins TRBV10-2 and TRBJ1-6; 9 bases align to TRBD1. This TCR came from a man aged 40-49 years with active or convalescent COVID-19. CDR3 sequence: CASSERGTGLRSPLHF. The CDR3 nucleotides read TGCGCCAGCAGTGAAAGGGGGACAGGGTTACGGTCACCCCTCCACTTT.